These 12 T cell receptor beta chains were all obtained from the same sample, sequenced in a study of shared clonotypes between healthy human individuals. Clones were read by immunoSEQ multiplex PCR, and TCRdb kept only the in-frame ones, dropping some. Of some 660,000 clones in the sample, around three quarters were seen once. Sequencing input: memory CD4+ T cells sorted from blood. Stated subset: CD45RA-negative fraction. All receptors derive from a woman aged 25 to 39 in good health.

The chain uses TRBV5-5 and TRBJ1-2; D might be TRBD1 (5 bases). CDR1 SGHKS and CDR2 YYEKEE come from the germline V gene (reference sequence). Trimming pared 1 base from V and 6 bases from J, leaving 10 bases between. The CDR3 sequence is 13 residues long. This chain's CDR3 is CASSLSPRDGYTF. For the CDR3, the DNA is TGTGCCAGCAGCTTGAGTCCCAGGGATGGCTACACCTTC.

The genes are TRBV6-6 and TRBJ2-2; D is ambiguous. The CDR3 extends over 14 amino acids. Germline lookup yields CDR1 MNHNY and CDR2 SVGAGI (reference sequence). V was pared by 7 bases and J by 5 bases, with 14 bases between. The CDR3 nucleotides are TGTGCCAGCATGGGAAAGGGCTCAACCGGGGAGCTGTTTTTT. Amino acid sequence: CASMGKGSTGELFF.

This chain connects TRBV15 to TRBJ1-4, with D tentatively TRBD1 (6 bases). Trimming cost V 1 base and J 7 bases, with 7 bases left between them. Germline V gene sequence: CDR1 LNHNV, CDR2 YYDKDF (reference sequence). The CDR3 runs to 13 residues. The CDR3 sequence: CATSRGQVEKLFF. The CDR3 DNA reads as TGTGCCACCAGCAGAGGACAGGTTGAAAAACTGTTTTTT.

The chain is built from TRBV11-2 and TRBJ2-7, with 7 bases that match TRBD1. Trimming removed 5 bases from V and 2 bases from J; junction bases left unmatched: 3. Germline V lookup: CDR1 SGHAT, CDR2 FQNNGV. This CDR3 region has 13 residues. The CDR3 bases are TGTGCCAGCAGCCACGGACAGGCCTACGAGCAGTACTTC. Translating it yields CASSHGQAYEQYF.

CDR3: CASRPRGSGNTIYF. In DNA, the CDR3 is TGTGCCAGCAGGCCGAGGGGATCTGGAAACACCATATATTTT. The chain combines TRBV7-8 with TRBJ1-3; TRBD1 might be the D (5 bases). Trimming pared 6 bases from V and 1 base from J, leaving 10 bases between. The CDR3 extends over 14 amino acids. Germline V lookup: CDR1 SGHVS, CDR2 FQNEAQ.

This chain connects TRBV5-6 to TRBJ2-7; the D gene could be TRBD1 or TRBD2 (7 bases each). Germline V CDR1 and CDR2: SGHDT, YYEEEE. CDR3 size: 15 residues. The germline V and J ends were trimmed by 3 bases and 6 bases, with 19 bases remaining between them. The CDR3 is CASSWGNRGGLEQYF. The CDR3 DNA reads TGTGCCAGCAGCTGGGGCAACAGGGGAGGGCTCGAGCAGTACTTC. The whole variable domain, remainder taken from reference TRBV5-6 and TRBJ2-7, is DAGVTQSPTHLIKTRGQQVTLRCSPKSGHDTVSWYQQALGQGPQFIFQYYEEEERQRGNFPDRFSGHQFPNYSSELNVNALLLGDSALYLCASSWGNRGGLEQYFGPGTRLTVT.

The chain joins TRBV5-1 to TRBJ2-7, with 8 bases that match TRBD2. The germline V gene has CDR1 SGHRS and CDR2 YFSETQ. The CDR3 length is 14 residues. J gave up 0 bases and V 4 bases, and 3 bases lay outside the gene matches. Written as DNA, the CDR3 is TGCGCCAGCAGCGTAGCGGGACTCTCCTACGAGCAGTACTTC. Amino acid sequence: CASSVAGLSYEQYF. The full variable domain, with the rest looked up from reference TRBV5-1 and TRBJ2-7, is KAGVTQTPRYLIKTRGQQVTLSCSPISGHRSVSWYQQTPGQGLQFLFEYFSETQRNKGNFPGRFSGRQFSNSRSEMNVSTLELGDSALYLCASSVAGLSYEQYFGPGTRLTVT.

V and J are TRBV5-4 and TRBJ2-7, with D perhaps being TRBD1 or TRBD2 (5 bases each). V lost 4 bases and J 5 bases, leaving 13 bases between the germline ends. This CDR3 region has 13 residues. Germline CDR1 is SGHNT and CDR2 is YYREEE (reference sequence). The CDR3 spells CASSAEWGNEQYF. CDR3 DNA: TGTGCCAGCAGCGCGGAGTGGGGGAACGAGCAGTACTTC.

The rearrangement joins TRBV11-1 to TRBJ2-5; weak D call: TRBD1 (6 bases). This CDR3 comprises 18 residues. Germline assignment: CDR1 SGHAT and CDR2 FQDESV (reference sequence). V lost 1 base and J lost 2, with 20 bases in between. In nucleotides, the CDR3 is TGTGCCAGCAGCTTAGGTTACCGGACAGCGTACGGTCAAGAGACCCAGTACTTC. It encodes CASSLGYRTAYGQETQYF.

This chain uses TRBV30 with TRBJ2-7, with 10 nucleotides matching TRBD1. The V and J ends lost 1 base and 4 bases, in that order; junction bases with no gene match: 10. CDR3 length equals 16 residues. Germline lookup yields CDR1 GTSNPN and CDR2 SVGIG (reference sequence). The chain's CDR3 is CAWSGKLTGGRYEQYF. The DNA of the CDR3 is TGTGCCTGGAGTGGGAAACTGACAGGGGGCCGGTACGAGCAGTACTTC.

This clone is a singleton in its sample. The chain carries TRBV7-9 and TRBJ1-4; tentatively, D is TRBD1 (5 bases). The CDR3 length is 16 residues. Per germline, CDR1 SEHNR and CDR2 FQNEAQ (reference sequence). V dropped 1 base and J dropped 8 bases, with 17 bases sitting between them. CDR3 sequence reads: CASSLVVGQGDEKLFF. The CDR3, as DNA: TGTGCCAGCAGCTTAGTCGTCGGGCAGGGAGACGAAAAACTGTTTTTT.

The chain recombines TRBV2 with TRBJ2-1; TRBD2 might be the D (5 bases). Germline CDR1 and CDR2: SNHLY and FYNNEI. This CDR3 is 12 amino acids long. Trimming left V 7 bases short and J 5 bases short, with 9 bases between. CDR3 amino acids: CASTLRDNEQFF. The CDR3 bases are TGTGCCAGCACGTTGCGGGACAATGAGCAGTTCTTC. The whole variable domain, filled in from reference TRBV2 and TRBJ2-1, reads EPEVTQTPSHQVTQMGQEVILRCVPISNHLYFYWYRQILGQKVEFLVSFYNNEISEKSEIFDDQFSVERPDGSNFTLKIRSTKLEDSAMYFCASTLRDNEQFFGPGTRLTVL.